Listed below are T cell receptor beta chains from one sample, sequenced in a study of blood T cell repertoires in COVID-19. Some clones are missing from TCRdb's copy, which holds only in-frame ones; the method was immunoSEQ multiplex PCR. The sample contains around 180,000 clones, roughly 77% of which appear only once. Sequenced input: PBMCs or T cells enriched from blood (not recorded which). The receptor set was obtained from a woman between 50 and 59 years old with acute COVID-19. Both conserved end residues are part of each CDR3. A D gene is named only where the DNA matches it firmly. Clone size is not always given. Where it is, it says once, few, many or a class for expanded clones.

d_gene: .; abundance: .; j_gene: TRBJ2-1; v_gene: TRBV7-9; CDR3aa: CASSEGAQGEFF; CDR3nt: TGTGCCAGCAGCGAAGGGGCGCAGGGTGAGTTCTTC
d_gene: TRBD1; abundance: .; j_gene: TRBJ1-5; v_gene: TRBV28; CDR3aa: CASNGGQGVFQPQHF; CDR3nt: TGTGCCAGCAATGGGGGACAGGGCGTATTTCAGCCCCAGCATTTT
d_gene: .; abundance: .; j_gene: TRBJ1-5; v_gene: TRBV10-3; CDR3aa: CAISDGLINQPQHF; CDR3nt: TGTGCCATCAGTGACGGACTTATCAATCAGCCCCAGCATTTT
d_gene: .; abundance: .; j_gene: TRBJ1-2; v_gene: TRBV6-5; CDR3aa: CASSWGRGGYTF; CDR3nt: TGTGCCAGCAGTTGGGGCAGGGGCGGCTACACCTTC
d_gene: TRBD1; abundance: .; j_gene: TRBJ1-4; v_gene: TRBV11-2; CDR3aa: CASSSLDRGDEKLFF; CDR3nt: TGTGCCAGCAGCTCCCTGGACAGGGGAGATGAAAAACTGTTTTTT
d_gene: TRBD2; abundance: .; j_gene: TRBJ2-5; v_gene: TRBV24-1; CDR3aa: CATSDSSGALQETQYF; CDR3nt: TGTGCCACCAGTGATTCTAGCGGGGCCCTTCAAGAGACCCAGTACTTC
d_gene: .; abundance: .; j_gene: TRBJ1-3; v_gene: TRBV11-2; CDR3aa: CASSLAGFSGNTIYF; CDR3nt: TGTGCCAGCAGCTTAGCCGGGTTCTCTGGAAACACCATATATTTT
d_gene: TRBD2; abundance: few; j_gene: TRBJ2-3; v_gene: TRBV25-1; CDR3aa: CASSDQRSAGGADTQYF; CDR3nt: TGTGCCAGCAGTGACCAAAGGTCGGCGGGGGGGGCAGATACGCAGTATTTT
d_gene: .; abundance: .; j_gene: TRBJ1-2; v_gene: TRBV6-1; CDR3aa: CASSEGGEAPFYGYTF; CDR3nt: TGTGCCAGCAGTGAAGGGGGCGAAGCACCCTTCTATGGCTACACCTTC
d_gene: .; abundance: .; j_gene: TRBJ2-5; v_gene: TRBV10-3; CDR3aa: CAISSQETQYF; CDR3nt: TGTGCCATCAGCTCCCAAGAGACCCAGTACTTC
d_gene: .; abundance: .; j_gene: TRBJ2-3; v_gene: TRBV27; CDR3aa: CASGGDGYTDTQYF; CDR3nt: TGTGCCAGCGGCGGAGATGGGTACACAGATACGCAGTATTTT
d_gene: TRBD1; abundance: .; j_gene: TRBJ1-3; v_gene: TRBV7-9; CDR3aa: CASSASGTGGNTIYF; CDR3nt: TGTGCCAGCAGCGCCTCCGGGACAGGGGGAAACACCATATATTTT
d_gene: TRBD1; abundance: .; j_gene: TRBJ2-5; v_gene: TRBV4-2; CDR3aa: CASSQALTGGTETQYF; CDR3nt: TGTGCCAGCAGCCAGGCTCTGACAGGGGGCACAGAGACCCAGTACTTC
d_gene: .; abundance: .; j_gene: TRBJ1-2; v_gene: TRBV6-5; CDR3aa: CATTFRVRDYGYTF; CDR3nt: TGTGCCACCACCTTCCGGGTCCGAGACTATGGCTACACCTTC
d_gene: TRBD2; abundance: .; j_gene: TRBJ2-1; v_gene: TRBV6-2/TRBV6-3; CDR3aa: CASSYSLLASGGRNEQFF; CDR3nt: TGTGCCAGCAGTTACTCATTATTAGCTAGCGGGGGCCGCAATGAGCAGTTCTTC
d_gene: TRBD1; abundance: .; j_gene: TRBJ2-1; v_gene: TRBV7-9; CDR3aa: CASDRGAKNEQFF; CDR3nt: TGTGCCAGCGACAGGGGGGCGAAAAATGAGCAGTTCTTC
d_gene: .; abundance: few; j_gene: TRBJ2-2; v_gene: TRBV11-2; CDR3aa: CASSPGGVHGELFF; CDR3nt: TGTGCCAGCAGCCCAGGCGGGGTCCACGGGGAGCTGTTTTTT
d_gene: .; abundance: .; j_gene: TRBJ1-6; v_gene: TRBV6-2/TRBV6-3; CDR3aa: CASSRQANSPLHF; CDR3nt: TGTGCCAGCAGCAGACAGGCTAATTCACCCCTCCACTTT
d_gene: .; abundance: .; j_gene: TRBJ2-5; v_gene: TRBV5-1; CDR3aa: CASSRTPQETQYF; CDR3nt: TGCGCCAGCAGTCGGACACCTCAAGAGACCCAGTACTTC
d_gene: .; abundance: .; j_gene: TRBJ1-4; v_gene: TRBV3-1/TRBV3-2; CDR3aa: CASSQGEDEKLFF; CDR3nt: TGTGCCAGCAGCCAGGGTGAGGATGAAAAACTGTTTTTT
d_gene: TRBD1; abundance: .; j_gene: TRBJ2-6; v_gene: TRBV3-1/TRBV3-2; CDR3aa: CASSLSIFTGGGGANVLTF; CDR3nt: TGTGCCAGCAGCCTCTCAATCTTTACAGGGGGCGGTGGGGCCAACGTCCTGACTTTC
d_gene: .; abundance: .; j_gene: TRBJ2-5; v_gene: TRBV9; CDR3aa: CASSPGNQGGETQYF; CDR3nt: TGTGCCAGCAGCCCCGGGAACCAGGGGGGAGAGACCCAGTACTTC
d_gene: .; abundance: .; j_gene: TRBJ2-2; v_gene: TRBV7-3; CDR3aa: CASSFRGVTGELFF; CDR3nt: TGTGCCAGCAGTTTCAGGGGAGTCACCGGGGAGCTGTTTTTT
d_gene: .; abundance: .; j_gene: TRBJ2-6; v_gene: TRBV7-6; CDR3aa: CASSLAQGGGGANVLTF; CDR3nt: TGTGCCAGCAGCTTAGCGCAAGGGGGTGGTGGGGCCAACGTCCTGACTTTC
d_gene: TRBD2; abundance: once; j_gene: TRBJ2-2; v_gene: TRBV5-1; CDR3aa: CASSSKTGGLTGELFF; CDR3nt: TGCGCCAGCAGCTCAAAGACGGGGGGGCTCACCGGGGAGCTGTTTTTT
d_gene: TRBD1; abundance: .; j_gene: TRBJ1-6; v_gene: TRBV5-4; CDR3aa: CASSPRQGLGSPLHF; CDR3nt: TGTGCCAGCAGCCCTCGACAGGGGCTTGGATCACCCCTCCACTTT
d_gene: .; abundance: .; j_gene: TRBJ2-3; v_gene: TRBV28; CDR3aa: CASPPATGFADTQYF; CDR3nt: TGTGCCAGCCCCCCGGCCACCGGGTTTGCAGATACGCAGTATTTT
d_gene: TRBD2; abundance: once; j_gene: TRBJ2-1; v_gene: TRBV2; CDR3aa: CASRARLASFYNEQFF; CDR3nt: TGTGCCAGCAGAGCCCGACTAGCGAGCTTTTACAATGAGCAGTTCTTC
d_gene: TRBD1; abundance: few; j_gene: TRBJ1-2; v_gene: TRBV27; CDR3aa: CASSTRGRGGYTF; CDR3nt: TGTGCCAGCAGTACTAGGGGGCGGGGTGGCTACACCTTC
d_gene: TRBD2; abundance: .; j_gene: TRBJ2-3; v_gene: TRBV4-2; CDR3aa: CASSPGGGKTDTQYF; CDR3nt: TGTGCCAGCAGCCCGGGGGGAGGGAAAACAGATACGCAGTATTTT
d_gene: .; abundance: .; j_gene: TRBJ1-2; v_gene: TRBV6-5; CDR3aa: CANLGDGGNYGYTF; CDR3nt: TGTGCCAACTTAGGGGACGGGGGGAACTATGGCTACACCTTC
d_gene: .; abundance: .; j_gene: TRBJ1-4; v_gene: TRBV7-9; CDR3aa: CASSLGFASAGEKLFF; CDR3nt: TGTGCCAGCAGCTTAGGGTTCGCCTCCGCGGGTGAAAAACTGTTTTTT
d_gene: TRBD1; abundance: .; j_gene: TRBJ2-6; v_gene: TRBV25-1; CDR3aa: CASSEWKGAAGANVLTF; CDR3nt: TGTGCCAGCAGTGAATGGAAGGGGGCTGCTGGGGCCAACGTCCTGACTTTC